Listed below are T cell receptor beta chains from one sample, sequenced in a study of neurological immune-mediated disorders. TCRdb independently ran MiXCR on the 5' RACE reads; one entry per CDR3 protein. The sample yields some 24,000 distinct CDR3 sequences, 13% seen once. The specimen was PBMCs. These receptor sequences come from a woman in her thirties or forties with HTLV-1-associated myelopathy (HAM/TSP). Both conserved end residues are part of each CDR3. The D gene is left open where the match is weak. Size values are once, few and many counts, or a class for expanded clones, and some rows have none.

D gene,J gene,CDR3 length,clone size,V gene,CDR3 DNA,CDR3 protein
.,TRBJ2-7,15,many,TRBV11-2,TGTGCCAGCAGCTCCGACAGCTTCCCATTCTACGAGCAGTACTTC,CASSSDSFPFYEQYF
TRBD1,TRBJ2-1,15,many,TRBV7-6,TGTGCCAGCAGCTTAACTACAGGGGGTAACAATGAGCAGTTCTTC,CASSLTTGGNNEQFF
TRBD1,TRBJ1-2,14,.,TRBV19,TGTGCCAGTAGTACGACAGGGGCTGGTTATGGCTACACCTTC,CASSTTGAGYGYTF
TRBD2,TRBJ2-3,15,.,TRBV9,TGTGCCAGCAGCATTAGCGGGGCTAGCACAGATACGCAGTATTTT,CASSISGASTDTQYF
TRBD2,TRBJ2-3,16,many,TRBV5-1,TGCGCCAGCAGCTTGGATGGCGGGGGTGGCACAGATACGCAGTATTTT,CASSLDGGGGTDTQYF
TRBD1,TRBJ1-2,12,many,TRBV5-1,TGCGCCAGCGGGACAGGGGTCTCTGGCTACACCTTC,CASGTGVSGYTF
TRBD2,TRBJ2-3,16,many,TRBV5-1,TGCGCCAGCAGCGACGGACTAGCGGGGGCTGGGGATACGCAGTATTTT,CASSDGLAGAGDTQYF
.,TRBJ1-2,15,many,TRBV21-1,TGTGCCAGCAGCAAGGGGCTCTCATATCCACATGGCTACACCTTC,CASSKGLSYPHGYTF
TRBD1,TRBJ2-2,16,many,TRBV12-3/TRBV12-4,TGTGCCAGCAGCCTATGGAGGGACAGGGGAACCGGGGAGCTGTTTTTT,CASSLWRDRGTGELFF
TRBD2,TRBJ2-1,14,many,TRBV29-1,TGCAGCGTTGAAGAGGCTAGCGGGGGGGATGAGCAGTTCTTC,CSVEEASGGDEQFF
.,TRBJ1-2,14,many,TRBV6-6,TGTGCCAGCAGCCCCGGGCCTGAGAAAAGAGGCTACACCTTC,CASSPGPEKRGYTF
.,TRBJ1-5,13,many,TRBV7-6,TGTGCCAGCAGCTTAGAACCCGATCAGCCCCAGCATTTT,CASSLEPDQPQHF
.,TRBJ1-4,14,many,TRBV24-1,TGTGCCACCAGTCGAGGGGGGAGTAATGAAAAACTGTTTTTT,CATSRGGSNEKLFF
TRBD2,TRBJ2-5,12,many,TRBV20-1,TGCAGTGGGCGGGAGTTCCAAGAGACCCAGTACTTC,CSGREFQETQYF
TRBD2,TRBJ2-5,16,many,TRBV5-1,TGCGCCAGCAGCTTGAACTCTCTAGCGGGGGAAGAGACCCAGTACTTC,CASSLNSLAGEETQYF
TRBD1,TRBJ1-6,15,many,TRBV14,TGTGCCAGCAGCCAAGTAAGGACAGGGAATTCACCCCTCCACTTT,CASSQVRTGNSPLHF
.,TRBJ2-2,12,many,TRBV20-1,TGCAGTGCTAGTCGTGGCACCGGGGAGCTGTTTTTT,CSASRGTGELFF
.,TRBJ2-1,15,many,TRBV6-1,TGTGCCAGCAGTGTTCTAGCGAACTCCTACAATGAGCAGTTCTTC,CASSVLANSYNEQFF
TRBD1,TRBJ2-7,15,many,TRBV7-9,TGTGCCAGCAGCCCCAGACAGGGGGAAAGTTACGAGCAGTACTTC,CASSPRQGESYEQYF
TRBD1,TRBJ2-5,15,many,TRBV7-2,TGTGCCAGCAGCAGGATAACAGGGGCCGGCGAGACCCAGTACTTC,CASSRITGAGETQYF
TRBD1,TRBJ1-2,14,medium-sized,TRBV6-6,TGTGCCAGCAGTTATGGACAGGGCCACTATGGCTACACCTTC,CASSYGQGHYGYTF
TRBD1,TRBJ2-1,13,many,TRBV5-1,TGCGCCAGCAGACAGGGGGCGGACAATGAGCAGTTCTTC,CASRQGADNEQFF
.,TRBJ1-1,12,many,TRBV5-1,TGCGCCAGCAGCTTGGGGTACACTGAAGCTTTCTTT,CASSLGYTEAFF
.,TRBJ1-3,18,medium-sized,TRBV4-1,TGCGCCAGCAGCCAAGATCCGTCGGACAGCTTTTCTGGAAACACCATATATTTT,CASSQDPSDSFSGNTIYF
TRBD1,TRBJ1-6,13,many,TRBV4-2,TGTGCCAGCAGCCGGGACAGCAATTCACCCCTCCACTTT,CASSRDSNSPLHF
.,TRBJ2-5,12,many,TRBV9,TGTGCCAGCAGCGGCCTGGGGGAGACCCAGTACTTC,CASSGLGETQYF